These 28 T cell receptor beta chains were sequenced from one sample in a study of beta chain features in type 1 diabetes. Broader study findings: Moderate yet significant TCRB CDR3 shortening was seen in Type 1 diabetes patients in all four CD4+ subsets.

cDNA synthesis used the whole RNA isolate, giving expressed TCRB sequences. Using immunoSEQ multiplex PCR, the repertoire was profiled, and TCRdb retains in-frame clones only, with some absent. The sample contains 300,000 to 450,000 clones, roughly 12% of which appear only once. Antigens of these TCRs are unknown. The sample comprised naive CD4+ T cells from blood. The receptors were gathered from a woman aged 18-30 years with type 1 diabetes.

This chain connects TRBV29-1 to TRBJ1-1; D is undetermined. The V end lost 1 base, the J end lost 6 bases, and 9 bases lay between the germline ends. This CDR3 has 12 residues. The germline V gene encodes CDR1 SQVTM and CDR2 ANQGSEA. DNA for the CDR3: TGCAGCGTTGAAGTACAAAAGTCTGAAGCTTTCTTT. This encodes CSVEVQKSEAFF.

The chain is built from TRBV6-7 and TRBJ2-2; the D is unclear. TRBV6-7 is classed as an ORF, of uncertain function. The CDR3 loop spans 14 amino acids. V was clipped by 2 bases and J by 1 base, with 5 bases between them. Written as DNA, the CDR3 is TGTGCCAGCAGTTACATCAGGAACACCGGGGAGCTGTTTTTT. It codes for CASSYIRNTGELFF.

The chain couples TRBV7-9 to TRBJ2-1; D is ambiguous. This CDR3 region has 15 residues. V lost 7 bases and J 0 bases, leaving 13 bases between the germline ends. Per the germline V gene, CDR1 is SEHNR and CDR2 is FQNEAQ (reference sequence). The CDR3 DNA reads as TGTGCCAGCAACCTCCAAGAGAGCTCCTACAATGAGCAGTTCTTC. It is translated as CASNLQESSYNEQFF.

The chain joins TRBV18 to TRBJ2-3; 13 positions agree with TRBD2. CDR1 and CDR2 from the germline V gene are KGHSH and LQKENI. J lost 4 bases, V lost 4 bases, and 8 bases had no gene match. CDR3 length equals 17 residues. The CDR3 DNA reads TGTGCCAGCTCACTACAAGGACTAGCGGGAGAAGCAGATACGCAGTATTTT. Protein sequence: CASSLQGLAGEADTQYF. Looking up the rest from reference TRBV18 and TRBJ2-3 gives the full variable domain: NAGVMQNPRHLVRRRGQEARLRCSPMKGHSHVYWYRQLPEEGLKFMVYLQKENIIDESGMPKERFSAEFPKEGPSILRIQQVVRGDSAAYFCASSLQGLAGEADTQYFGPGTRLTVL.

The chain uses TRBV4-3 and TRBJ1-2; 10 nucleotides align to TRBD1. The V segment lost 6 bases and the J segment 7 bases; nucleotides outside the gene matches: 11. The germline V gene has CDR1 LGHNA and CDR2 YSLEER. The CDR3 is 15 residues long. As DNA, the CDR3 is TGCGCCAGCAGTCCTCCGGGACAGGGGATCGGTGGCTACACCTTC. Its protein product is CASSPPGQGIGGYTF.

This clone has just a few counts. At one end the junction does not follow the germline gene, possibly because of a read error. The CDR3 nucleotides are TGTGCCAGCAGAGCGACTACCTCCTCCGAGCAGTACTTC. Its protein is CASRATTSSEQYF. The rearrangement links TRBV2 to TRBJ2-7; D is perhaps TRBD2 (5 bases). Germline V gene data show CDR1 as SNHLY and CDR2 as FYNNEI. This CDR3 has 13 amino acids.

The CDR3 DNA sequence: TGTGCTAGTCGGGGACAGGGGAAGGAGGAGCAGTACTTC. Translating gives CASRGQGKEEQYF. V and J are TRBV12-5 and TRBJ2-7; 10 bases align to TRBD1. Germline V gene sequence: CDR1 LGHNT, CDR2 FRNRAP. The CDR3 consists of 13 residues. After removal of 8 bases from V and 7 bases from J, the junction contained 8 bases not matched to a gene.

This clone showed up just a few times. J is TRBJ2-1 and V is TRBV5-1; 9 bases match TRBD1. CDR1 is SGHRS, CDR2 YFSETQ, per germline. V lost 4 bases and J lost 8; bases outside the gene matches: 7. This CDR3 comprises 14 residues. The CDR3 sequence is CASSPRDREHEQFF. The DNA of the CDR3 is TGCGCCAGCAGCCCCAGGGACAGGGAGCATGAGCAGTTCTTC.

The CDR3 DNA sequence: TGTGCCACCAGCAGAGACAGGCAGAGAAATCAGCCCCAGCATTTT. This encodes CATSRDRQRNQPQHF. V gene TRBV15 combines with J gene TRBJ1-5, with D hard to call. The CDR3 runs 15 residues. Trimming shortened V by 0 bases and J by 4 bases, and 10 bases separated the two germline ends. Germline-derived CDR1 and CDR2 are LNHNV and YYDKDF (reference sequence).

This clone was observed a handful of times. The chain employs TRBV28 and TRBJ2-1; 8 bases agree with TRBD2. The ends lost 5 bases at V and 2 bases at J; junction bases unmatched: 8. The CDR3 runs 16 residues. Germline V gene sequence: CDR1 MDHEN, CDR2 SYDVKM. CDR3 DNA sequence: TGTGCCAGCAGTGTATCCCACGGGGGGGCCTACAATGAGCAGTTCTTC. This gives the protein CASSVSHGGAYNEQFF.

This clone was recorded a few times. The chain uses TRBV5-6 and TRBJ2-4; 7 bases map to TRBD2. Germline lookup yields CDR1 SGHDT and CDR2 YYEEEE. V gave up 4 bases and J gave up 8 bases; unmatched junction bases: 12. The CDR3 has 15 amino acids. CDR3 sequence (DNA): TGTGCCAGCAGCCCCATGGGAGCGGGAAGGGACATTCAGTACTTC. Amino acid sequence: CASSPMGAGRDIQYF.

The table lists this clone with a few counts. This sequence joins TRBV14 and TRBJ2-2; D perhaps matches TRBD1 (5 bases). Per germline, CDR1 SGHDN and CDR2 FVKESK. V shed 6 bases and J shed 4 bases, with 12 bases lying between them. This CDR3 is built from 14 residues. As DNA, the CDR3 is TGTGCCAGCAGGCCGGCAGGGTCCACCGGGGAGCTGTTTTTT. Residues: CASRPAGSTGELFF.

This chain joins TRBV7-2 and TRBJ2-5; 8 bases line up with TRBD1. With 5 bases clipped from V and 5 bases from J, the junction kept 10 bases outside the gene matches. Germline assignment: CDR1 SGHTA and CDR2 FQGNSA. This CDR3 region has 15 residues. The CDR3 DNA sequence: TGTGCCAGCAGCAGACGGACAGGGAGTAGTGAGACCCAGTACTTC. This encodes CASSRRTGSSETQYF.

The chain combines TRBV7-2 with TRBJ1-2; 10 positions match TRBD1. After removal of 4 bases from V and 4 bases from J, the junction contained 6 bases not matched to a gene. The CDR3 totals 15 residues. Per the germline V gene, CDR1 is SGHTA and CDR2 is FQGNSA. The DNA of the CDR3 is TGTGCCAGCAGCTCCTACCGGGACAGGGGCTATGGCTACACCTTC. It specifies CASSSYRDRGYGYTF.

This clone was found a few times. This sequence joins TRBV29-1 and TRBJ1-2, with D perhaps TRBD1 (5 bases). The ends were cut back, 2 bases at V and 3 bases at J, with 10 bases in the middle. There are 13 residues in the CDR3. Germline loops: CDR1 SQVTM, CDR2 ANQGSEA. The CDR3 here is CSVEQQEHYGYTF. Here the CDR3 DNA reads TGCAGCGTTGAACAACAGGAGCACTATGGCTACACCTTC. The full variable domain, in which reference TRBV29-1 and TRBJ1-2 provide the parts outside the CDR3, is SAVISQKPSRDICQRGTSLTIQCQVDSQVTMMFWYRQQPGQSLTLIATANQGSEATYESGFVIDKFPISRPNLTFSTLTVSNMSPEDSSIYLCSVEQQEHYGYTFGSGTRLTVV.

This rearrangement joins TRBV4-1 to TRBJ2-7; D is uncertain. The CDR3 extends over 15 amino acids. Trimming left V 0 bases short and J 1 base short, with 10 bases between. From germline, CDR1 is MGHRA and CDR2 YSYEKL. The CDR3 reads CASSQEGRRSYEQYF. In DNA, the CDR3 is TGCGCCAGCAGCCAAGAGGGCCGTAGGTCCTACGAGCAGTACTTC.

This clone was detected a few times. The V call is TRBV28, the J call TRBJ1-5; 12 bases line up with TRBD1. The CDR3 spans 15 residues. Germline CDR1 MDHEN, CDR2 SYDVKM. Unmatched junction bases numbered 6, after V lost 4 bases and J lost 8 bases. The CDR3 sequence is CASSSGQGAGKPQHF. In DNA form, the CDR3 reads TGTGCCAGCAGTTCGGGACAGGGGGCCGGGAAGCCCCAGCATTTT.

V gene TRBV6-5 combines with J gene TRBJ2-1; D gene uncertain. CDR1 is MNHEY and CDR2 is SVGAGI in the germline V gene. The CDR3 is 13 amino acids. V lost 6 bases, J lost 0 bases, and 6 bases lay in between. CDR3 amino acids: CASRRFSYNEQFF. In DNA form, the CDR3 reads TGTGCCAGCAGGAGGTTCTCCTACAATGAGCAGTTCTTC.

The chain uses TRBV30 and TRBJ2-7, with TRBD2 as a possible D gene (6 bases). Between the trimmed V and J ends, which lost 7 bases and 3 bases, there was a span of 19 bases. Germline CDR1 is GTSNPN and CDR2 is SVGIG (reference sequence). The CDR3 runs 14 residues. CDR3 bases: TGTGCCTCCATGTGGAGGGGACGCAACTACGAGCAGTACTTC. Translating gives CASMWRGRNYEQYF.

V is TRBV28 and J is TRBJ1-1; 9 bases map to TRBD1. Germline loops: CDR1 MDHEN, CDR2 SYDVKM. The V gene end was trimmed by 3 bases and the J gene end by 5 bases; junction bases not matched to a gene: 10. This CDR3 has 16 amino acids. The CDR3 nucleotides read TGTGCCAGCAGTTTGGGGACAGGGAGGGGGAATACTGAAGCTTTCTTT. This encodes CASSLGTGRGNTEAFF.

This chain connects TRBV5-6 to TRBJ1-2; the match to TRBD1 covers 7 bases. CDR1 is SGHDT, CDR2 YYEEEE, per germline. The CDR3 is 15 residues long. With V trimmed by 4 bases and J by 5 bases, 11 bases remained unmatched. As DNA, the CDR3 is TGTGCCAGCAGCCGGGGATCGGGACAGATATATGGCTACACCTTC. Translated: CASSRGSGQIYGYTF. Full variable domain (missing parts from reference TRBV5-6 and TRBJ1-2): DAGVTQSPTHLIKTRGQQVTLRCSPKSGHDTVSWYQQALGQGPQFIFQYYEEEERQRGNFPDRFSGHQFPNYSSELNVNALLLGDSALYLCASSRGSGQIYGYTFGSGTRLTVV.

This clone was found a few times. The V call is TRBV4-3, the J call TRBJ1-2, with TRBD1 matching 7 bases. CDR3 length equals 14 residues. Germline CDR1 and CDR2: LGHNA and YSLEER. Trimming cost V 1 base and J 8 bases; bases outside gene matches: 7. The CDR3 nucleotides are TGCGCCAGCAGCCAAGGCCAGGGGGTGGAGGGCTACACCTTC. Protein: CASSQGQGVEGYTF.

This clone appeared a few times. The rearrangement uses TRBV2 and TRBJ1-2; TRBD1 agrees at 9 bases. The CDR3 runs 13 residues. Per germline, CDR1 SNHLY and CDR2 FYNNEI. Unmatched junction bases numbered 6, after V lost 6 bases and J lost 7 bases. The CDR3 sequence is CASRQQGAGGYTF. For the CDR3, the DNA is TGTGCCAGCAGGCAACAGGGGGCGGGTGGCTACACCTTC.

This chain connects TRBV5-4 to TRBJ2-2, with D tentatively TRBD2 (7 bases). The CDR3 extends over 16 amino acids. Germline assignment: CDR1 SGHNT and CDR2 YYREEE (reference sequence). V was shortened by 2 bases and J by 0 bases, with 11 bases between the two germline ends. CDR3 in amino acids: CASSFGGHANTGELFF. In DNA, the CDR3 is TGTGCCAGCAGCTTCGGGGGGCACGCGAACACCGGGGAGCTGTTTTTT.

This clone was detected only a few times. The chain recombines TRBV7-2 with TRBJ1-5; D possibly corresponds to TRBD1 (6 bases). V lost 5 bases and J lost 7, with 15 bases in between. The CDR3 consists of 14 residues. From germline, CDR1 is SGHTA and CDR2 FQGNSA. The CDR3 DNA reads TGTGCCAGCAGCCCCCTGGGGGCTGGACAGCCCCAGCATTTT. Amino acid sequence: CASSPLGAGQPQHF.

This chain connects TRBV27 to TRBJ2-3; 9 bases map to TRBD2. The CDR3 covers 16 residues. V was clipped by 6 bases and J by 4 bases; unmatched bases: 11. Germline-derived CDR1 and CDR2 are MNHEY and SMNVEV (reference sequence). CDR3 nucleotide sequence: TGTGCCAGCAGCCGTCTGGCGGGAGGGGGGGCAGATACGCAGTATTTT. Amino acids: CASSRLAGGGADTQYF.

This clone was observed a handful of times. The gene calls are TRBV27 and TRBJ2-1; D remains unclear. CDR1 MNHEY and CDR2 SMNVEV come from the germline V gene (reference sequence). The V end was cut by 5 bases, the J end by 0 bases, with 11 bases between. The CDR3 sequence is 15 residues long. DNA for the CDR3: TGTGCCAGCAGTAGACCAAGAGGCTCCTACAATGAGCAGTTCTTC. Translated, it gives CASSRPRGSYNEQFF.

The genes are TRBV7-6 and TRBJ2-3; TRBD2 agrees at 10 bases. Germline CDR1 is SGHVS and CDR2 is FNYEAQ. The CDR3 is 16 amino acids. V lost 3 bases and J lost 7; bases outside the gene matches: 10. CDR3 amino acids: CASSFGIAGGSNTQYF. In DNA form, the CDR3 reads TGTGCCAGCAGCTTTGGAATAGCGGGGGGTTCAAATACGCAGTATTTT.